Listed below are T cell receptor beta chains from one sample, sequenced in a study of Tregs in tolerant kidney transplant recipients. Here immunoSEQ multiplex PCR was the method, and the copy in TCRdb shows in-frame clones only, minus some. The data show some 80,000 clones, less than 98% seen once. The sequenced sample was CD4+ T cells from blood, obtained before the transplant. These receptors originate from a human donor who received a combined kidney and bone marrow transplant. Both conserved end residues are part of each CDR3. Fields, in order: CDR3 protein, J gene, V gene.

CDR3 protein: CASSQREKPSEAFF
J gene: TRBJ1-1
V gene: TRBV4-2

CDR3 protein: CASRAGGPDTEAFF
J gene: TRBJ1-1
V gene: TRBV28

CDR3 protein: CASSQGARGSYGYTF
J gene: TRBJ1-2
V gene: TRBV4-1

CDR3 protein: CASGPPPGGRTNEKLFF
J gene: TRBJ1-4
V gene: TRBV4-1

CDR3 protein: CASSPGTSGGTDTQYF
J gene: TRBJ2-3
V gene: TRBV5-4

CDR3 protein: CASSVDRDIGGYTF
J gene: TRBJ1-2
V gene: TRBV19

CDR3 protein: CASSPTEFEQYF
J gene: TRBJ2-7
V gene: TRBV18

CDR3 protein: CASSGYRGPSSGANVLTF
J gene: TRBJ2-6
V gene: TRBV7-2

CDR3 protein: CAGSPRLGDGRGTNEKLFF
J gene: TRBJ1-4
V gene: TRBV7-9

CDR3 protein: CASSLYFGTGIEETQYF
J gene: TRBJ2-5
V gene: TRBV7-2

CDR3 protein: CASSSRGTEQFF
J gene: TRBJ2-1
V gene: TRBV27

CDR3 protein: CASSAYYEQYF
J gene: TRBJ2-7
V gene: TRBV19

CDR3 protein: CASSLSGGFGYTF
J gene: TRBJ1-2
V gene: TRBV28

CDR3 protein: CASSLALGTLSSYEQYF
J gene: TRBJ2-7
V gene: TRBV7-9

CDR3 protein: CASSSSGRGNQETQYF
J gene: TRBJ2-5
V gene: TRBV7-9

CDR3 protein: CASSYSRQINYEQYF
J gene: TRBJ2-7
V gene: TRBV6-6

CDR3 protein: CASSQNGQGHGYTF
J gene: TRBJ1-2
V gene: TRBV4-2

CDR3 protein: CATSRFTGHSGNTIYF
J gene: TRBJ1-3
V gene: TRBV15

CDR3 protein: CASSTGLAHQETQYF
J gene: TRBJ2-5
V gene: TRBV6-5

CDR3 protein: CASSPGGLADTDTQYF
J gene: TRBJ2-3
V gene: TRBV5-1

CDR3 protein: CAWKPGMDSPLHF
J gene: TRBJ1-6
V gene: TRBV30

CDR3 protein: CASSRLAGVEQFF
J gene: TRBJ2-1
V gene: TRBV19

CDR3 protein: CASSLGLGQDLNTEAFF
J gene: TRBJ1-1
V gene: TRBV5-1

CDR3 protein: CASRTSGGTGELFF
J gene: TRBJ2-2
V gene: TRBV28

CDR3 protein: CASSYYQGTNEQYF
J gene: TRBJ2-7
V gene: TRBV7-9

CDR3 protein: CASSHQSGTPNTEAFF
J gene: TRBJ1-1
V gene: TRBV28

CDR3 protein: CASGTGPYNEQFF
J gene: TRBJ2-1
V gene: TRBV6-4

CDR3 protein: CASSNSGSTGELFF
J gene: TRBJ2-2
V gene: TRBV19

CDR3 protein: CASSFVTGPINEQFF
J gene: TRBJ2-1
V gene: TRBV7-9

CDR3 protein: CASSPRTGHNYEQYF
J gene: TRBJ2-7
V gene: TRBV19

CDR3 protein: CASSRDRGSGTGELFF
J gene: TRBJ2-2
V gene: TRBV5-4

CDR3 protein: CASSYSREETQYF
J gene: TRBJ2-5
V gene: TRBV6-6

CDR3 protein: CASSLEGLSGAGGGETQYF
J gene: TRBJ2-5
V gene: TRBV7-8

CDR3 protein: CASSFLLGSSYNEQFF
J gene: TRBJ2-1
V gene: TRBV11-2

CDR3 protein: CASGLGGQAEAFF
J gene: TRBJ1-1
V gene: TRBV12-5

CDR3 protein: CASSLSLVVQGNEQFF
J gene: TRBJ2-1
V gene: TRBV7-8

CDR3 protein: CATEEDRKRNTIYF
J gene: TRBJ1-3
V gene: TRBV28

CDR3 protein: CATSSERETEAFF
J gene: TRBJ1-1
V gene: TRBV15

CDR3 protein: CASSLTGRLTEAFF
J gene: TRBJ1-1
V gene: TRBV7-2

CDR3 protein: CASSPGTSLDTQYF
J gene: TRBJ2-3
V gene: TRBV14

CDR3 protein: CAWSAVGNTIYF
J gene: TRBJ1-3
V gene: TRBV30

CDR3 protein: CASSLRLAGDYEQFF
J gene: TRBJ2-1
V gene: TRBV7-2

CDR3 protein: CASSRQGNMNTEAFF
J gene: TRBJ1-1
V gene: TRBV19

CDR3 protein: CASSDPAGGHTEAFF
J gene: TRBJ1-1
V gene: TRBV25-1

CDR3 protein: CASSNQGATYEQYF
J gene: TRBJ2-7
V gene: TRBV7-9

CDR3 protein: CASSHQDLINGGTDTQYF
J gene: TRBJ2-3
V gene: TRBV4-3

CDR3 protein: CASSLGGPGVQPQHF
J gene: TRBJ1-5
V gene: TRBV7-9

CDR3 protein: CASSQLRQSGYGYTF
J gene: TRBJ1-2
V gene: TRBV11-2

CDR3 protein: CASSLTGTGEGTEAFF
J gene: TRBJ1-1
V gene: TRBV7-3

CDR3 protein: CASRIQGNTEAFF
J gene: TRBJ1-1
V gene: TRBV7-9

CDR3 protein: CATSRDREVNEQFF
J gene: TRBJ2-1
V gene: TRBV15

CDR3 protein: CASGLVPALSPYLSSYNEQFF
J gene: TRBJ2-1
V gene: TRBV12-5

CDR3 protein: CASSPDLAGGMVF
J gene: TRBJ2-1
V gene: TRBV7-2

CDR3 protein: CASSLPGTSLETQYF
J gene: TRBJ2-5
V gene: TRBV5-4

CDR3 protein: CASSVGHQNTEAFF
J gene: TRBJ1-1
V gene: TRBV9